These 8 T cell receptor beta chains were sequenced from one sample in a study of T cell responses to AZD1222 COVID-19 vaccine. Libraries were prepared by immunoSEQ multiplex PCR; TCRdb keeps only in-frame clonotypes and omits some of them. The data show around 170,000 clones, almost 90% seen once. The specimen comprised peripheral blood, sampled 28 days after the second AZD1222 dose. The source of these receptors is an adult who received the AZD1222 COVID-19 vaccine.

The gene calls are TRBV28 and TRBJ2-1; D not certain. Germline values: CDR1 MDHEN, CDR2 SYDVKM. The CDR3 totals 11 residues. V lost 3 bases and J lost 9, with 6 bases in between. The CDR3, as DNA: TGTGCCAGCAGTTTTCGGCGTGAGCAGTTCTTC. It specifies CASSFRREQFF.

The CDR3 sequence: CASTNPGQGIDGYTF. CDR3 bases: TGTGCCAGTACAAATCCGGGACAGGGTATCGATGGCTACACCTTC. V and J are TRBV19 and TRBJ1-2; 9 bases are a match to TRBD1. V trimming: 7 bases; J trimming: 6 bases; junction bases outside the gene matches: 12. The CDR3 is 15 residues long. Germline CDR1 and CDR2: LNHDA and SQIVND (reference sequence).

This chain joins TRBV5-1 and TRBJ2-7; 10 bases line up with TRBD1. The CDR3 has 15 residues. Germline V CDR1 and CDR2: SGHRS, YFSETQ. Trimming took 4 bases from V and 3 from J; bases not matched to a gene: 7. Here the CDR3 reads CASSPGTGDFYEQYF. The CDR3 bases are TGCGCCAGCAGCCCCGGGACAGGGGATTTCTACGAGCAGTACTTC. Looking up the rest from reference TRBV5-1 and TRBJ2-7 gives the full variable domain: KAGVTQTPRYLIKTRGQQVTLSCSPISGHRSVSWYQQTPGQGLQFLFEYFSETQRNKGNFPGRFSGRQFSNSRSEMNVSTLELGDSALYLCASSPGTGDFYEQYFGPGTRLTVT.

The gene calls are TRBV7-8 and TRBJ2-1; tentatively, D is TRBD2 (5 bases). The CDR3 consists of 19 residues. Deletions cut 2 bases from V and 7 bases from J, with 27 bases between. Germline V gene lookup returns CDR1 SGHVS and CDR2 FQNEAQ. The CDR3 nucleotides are TGTGCCAGCAGCTTAACCCCGGCGGGCGCGGTCCCAGCGTGGAATGAGCAGTTCTTC. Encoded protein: CASSLTPAGAVPAWNEQFF.

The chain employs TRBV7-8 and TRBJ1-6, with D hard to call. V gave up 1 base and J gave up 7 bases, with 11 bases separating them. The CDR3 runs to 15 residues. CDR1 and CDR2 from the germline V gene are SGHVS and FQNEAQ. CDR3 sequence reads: CASSLVGVLNSPLHF. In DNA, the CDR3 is TGTGCCAGCAGCTTAGTAGGTGTGCTCAATTCACCCCTCCACTTT.

The CDR3 reads CASSLRRATEAFF. In DNA, the CDR3 is TGTGCCAGCAGTTTACGCAGGGCCACTGAAGCTTTCTTT. The chain links TRBV12-3 or TRBV12-4 to TRBJ1-1; D might be TRBD1 (5 bases). V lost 2 bases and J 4 bases, leaving 8 bases between the germline ends. The CDR3 is 13 amino acids.

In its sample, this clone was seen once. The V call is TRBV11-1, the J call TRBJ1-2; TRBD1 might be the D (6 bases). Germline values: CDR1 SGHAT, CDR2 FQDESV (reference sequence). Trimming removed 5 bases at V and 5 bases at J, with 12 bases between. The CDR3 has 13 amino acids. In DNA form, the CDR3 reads TGTGCCAGCAGCCAACAGGGTTCGTATGGCTACACCTTC. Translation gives CASSQQGSYGYTF.

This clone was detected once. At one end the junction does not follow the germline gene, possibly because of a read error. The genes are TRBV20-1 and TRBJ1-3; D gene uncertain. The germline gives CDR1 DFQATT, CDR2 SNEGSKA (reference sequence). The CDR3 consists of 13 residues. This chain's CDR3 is CSASFGPGSTIYF. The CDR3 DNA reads TGCAGTGCTAGTTTCGGTCCTGGAAGCACCATATATTTT.